Listed here are 15 T cell receptor beta chains from one sample, sequenced in a study of response to subunit inactivated influenza vaccine. TCRdb recomputed calls from the RT-PCR reads with MiXCR, one row per CDR3 protein. The sample lists hundreds of thousands of distinct CDR3 sequences; 15% to 18% were seen once. The sequences come from PBMCs from blood, collected about 12 days after vaccination. The receptors were sampled from a middle-aged man who received an inactivated influenza vaccine.

This clonotype appeared a few times. V usage is TRBV6-2 or TRBV6-3 and J usage is TRBJ2-3; D remains ambiguous. Germline CDR1 reads MNHEY; CDR2 reads SVGEGT. Trimming removed 0 bases at V and 2 bases at J, with 6 bases between. This CDR3 has 14 amino acids. The CDR3 nucleotides are TGTGCCAGCAGTTACTCGGAGACCACAGATACGCAGTATTTT. It is translated as CASSYSETTDTQYF.

This clonotype came up a few times. V usage is TRBV12-3 or TRBV12-4 and J usage is TRBJ1-4; TRBD1 is a possible D gene (6 bases). There are 13 residues in the CDR3. V dropped 5 bases and J dropped 8 bases, with 12 bases sitting between them. Here the CDR3 DNA reads TGTGCCAGCAGTACCAGGACAGCCGAAAAACTGTTTTTT. Amino acid sequence: CASSTRTAEKLFF.

This clonotype was seen repeatedly, ten times or more. The junction and the germline gene differ at one end; a read error may be behind it. The chain has TRBV12-3 or TRBV12-4 and TRBJ2-7, with 7 nucleotides matching TRBD1. The CDR3 runs 14 residues. The CDR3 DNA reads TGCGCCAGCTCCCTCCGGGACAGAGCCTACGAGCAGTACTTC. It codes for CASSLRDRAYEQYF.

At least ten counts were recorded for this clonotype. The rearrangement links TRBV12-3 or TRBV12-4 to TRBJ1-2; TRBD1 might be the D (6 bases). The CDR3 is 14 amino acids. V dropped 6 bases and J dropped 2 bases, with 13 bases sitting between them. CDR3 residues: CASRADRQNYGYTF. The DNA for the CDR3 is TGTGCCAGCAGAGCCGACAGGCAAAACTATGGCTACACCTTC.

CDR3 sequence (DNA): TGTGCCAGCAGATTAGCGGGCCGCACCGGGGAGCTGTTTTTT. This codes for CASRLAGRTGELFF. V and J are TRBV2 and TRBJ2-2; TRBD2 matches 7 bases. V lost 6 bases to trimming and J lost 4 bases; unmatched junction nucleotides: 5. The CDR3 contains 14 residues. Germline-derived CDR1 and CDR2 are SNHLY and FYNNEI.

Points on this clonotype: A read error is possible here, since a much larger clone lies one base away. This rearrangement joins TRBV10-3 to TRBJ2-1; weak D call: TRBD1 (5 bases). V was trimmed by 4 bases and J by 8 bases, leaving 6 bases between them. The CDR3 extends over 11 amino acids. Germline lookup yields CDR1 ENHRY and CDR2 SYGVKD. The CDR3 loop reads CAISAGYEQFF. Here the CDR3 DNA reads TGTGCCATCAGTGCAGGGTATGAGCAGTTCTTC.

The rearrangement uses TRBV25-1 and TRBJ2-5, with D possibly TRBD1 on 6 matching bases. Germline lookup yields CDR1 MGHDK and CDR2 SYGVNS. CDR3 length: 14 amino acids. The germline V and J ends were trimmed by 3 bases and 4 bases, with 12 bases remaining between them. In nucleotides, the CDR3 is TGTGCCAGCAGTGATCACAGGGTGGCAGAGACCCAGTACTTC. Amino acids: CASSDHRVAETQYF.

CDR3 protein: CASSYGRVRGLNTEAFF. The CDR3 DNA reads as TGTGCCAGCAGTTACGGACGTGTTAGGGGGCTGAACACTGAAGCTTTCTTT. The J gene is TRBJ1-1, the V gene TRBV6-5, with 7 bases lining up with TRBD1. Germline V lookup: CDR1 MNHEY, CDR2 SVGAGI. The junction had 9 bases not matched to a gene; V was cut back by 2 bases and J by 0 bases. This CDR3 is 17 amino acids long.

The chain uses TRBV15 and TRBJ2-1; the D is unclear. V gave up 0 bases and J gave up 9 bases, with 15 bases separating them. The CDR3 covers 15 residues. Germline loops: CDR1 LNHNV, CDR2 YYDKDF (reference sequence). The CDR3 DNA follows: TGTGCCACCAGCAGAGATAGTTCGGCTGTGGGTGAGCAGTTCTTC. Translated, it gives CATSRDSSAVGEQFF. Using reference TRBV15 and TRBJ2-1 for the parts outside the CDR3, the full variable domain is DAMVIQNPRYQVTQFGKPVTLSCSQTLNHNVMYWYQQKSSQAPKLLFHYYDKDFNNEADTPDNFQSRRPNTSFCFLDIRSPGLGDTAMYLCATSRDSSAVGEQFFGPGTRLTVL.

This clonotype was observed at least ten times. The rearrangement uses TRBV2 and TRBJ2-2; D is uncertain. CDR3 length: 15 amino acids. Germline CDR1 SNHLY, CDR2 FYNNEI. The V gene lost 2 bases and the J gene lost 2 bases, with 9 bases spanning the gap. The CDR3 is CASSESAVNTGELFF. The CDR3 coding sequence is TGTGCCAGCAGTGAATCGGCCGTAAACACCGGGGAGCTGTTTTTT. Complete variable domain (other parts from reference TRBV2 and TRBJ2-2): EPEVTQTPSHQVTQMGQEVILRCVPISNHLYFYWYRQILGQKVEFLVSFYNNEISEKSEIFDDQFSVERPDGSNFTLKIRSTKLEDSAMYFCASSESAVNTGELFFGEGSRLTVL.

This clonotype came up many times. The genes are TRBV10-3 and TRBJ2-3; TRBD1 aligns across 8 bases. With 6 bases clipped from V and 4 bases from J, the junction kept 12 bases outside the gene matches. The germline gives CDR1 ENHRY, CDR2 SYGVKD. This CDR3 comprises 16 residues. CDR3 DNA sequence: TGTGCCATCAGCGACCGGGACAGGAATGGAGCAGATACGCAGTATTTT. It yields the protein CAISDRDRNGADTQYF.

This clonotype was found a few times. The chain joins TRBV20-1 to TRBJ2-3, with TRBD2 matching over 9 bases. Unmatched junction bases numbered 9, after V lost 6 bases and J lost 2 bases. Germline V gene data show CDR1 as DFQATT and CDR2 as SNEGSKA (reference sequence). This CDR3 comprises 15 residues. The CDR3, as DNA: TGCAGTGCCGGAGGGACTAGCAGAAACACAGATACGCAGTATTTT. This codes for CSAGGTSRNTDTQYF.

This clonotype was picked up many times. The J gene is TRBJ1-5, the V gene TRBV7-8; no definite D call. The length of the CDR3 is 13 residues. Germline-derived CDR1 and CDR2 are SGHVS and FQNEAQ. V lost 3 bases and J lost 4, with 7 bases in between. For the CDR3, the DNA is TGTGCCAGCAGCTTCGGTAGTAATCAGCCCCAGCATTTT. Protein sequence: CASSFGSNQPQHF.

This clonotype came up a few times. V is TRBV5-6 and J is TRBJ2-7, with D possibly being TRBD2 (5 bases). The length of the CDR3 is 13 residues. V lost 4 bases and J 7 bases, leaving 15 bases between the germline ends. CDR1 is SGHDT, CDR2 YYEEEE, per germline. Here the CDR3 reads CASSVGPWREQYF. As DNA, the CDR3 is TGTGCCAGCAGCGTAGGACCCTGGAGGGAGCAGTACTTC.

The V and J genes are TRBV7-9 and TRBJ2-3, with D tentatively TRBD1 or TRBD2 (5 bases each). V lost 5 bases to trimming and J lost 6 bases, with 15 bases between them. CDR3 length equals 14 residues. Germline lookup yields CDR1 SEHNR and CDR2 FQNEAQ (reference sequence). The CDR3 nucleotides are TGTGCCAGCAGCCCCGGGACCCTGGACGATACGCAGTATTTT. Translating gives CASSPGTLDDTQYF.